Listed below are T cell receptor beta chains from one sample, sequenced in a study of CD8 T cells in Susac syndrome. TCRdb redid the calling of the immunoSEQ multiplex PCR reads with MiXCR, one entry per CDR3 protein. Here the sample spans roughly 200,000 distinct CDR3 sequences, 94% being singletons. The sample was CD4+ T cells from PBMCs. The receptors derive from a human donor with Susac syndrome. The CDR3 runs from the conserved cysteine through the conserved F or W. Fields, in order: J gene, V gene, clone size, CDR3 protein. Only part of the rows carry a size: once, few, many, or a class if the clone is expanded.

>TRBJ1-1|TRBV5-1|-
CASSSELFEAFF
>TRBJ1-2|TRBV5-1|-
CASSAPTEDRAYGYTF
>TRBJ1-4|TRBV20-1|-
CSALQGTNEKLFF
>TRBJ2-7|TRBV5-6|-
CASSLARNEQYF
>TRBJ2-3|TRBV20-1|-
CSARKSASGGPTDTQYF
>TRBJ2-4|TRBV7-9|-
CASSSLAGGPQNIQYF
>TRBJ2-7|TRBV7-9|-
CASSPGQGSILYEQYF
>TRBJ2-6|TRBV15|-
CATSRASGGQWTGANVLTF
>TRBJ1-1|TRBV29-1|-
CSVGEGDTEAFF
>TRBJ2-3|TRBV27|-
CASSLLGGTQYF
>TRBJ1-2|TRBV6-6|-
CASSPGKTGDYGYTF
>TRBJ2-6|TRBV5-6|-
CASSETGRSGANVLTF
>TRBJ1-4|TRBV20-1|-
CSARGSAGANEKLFF
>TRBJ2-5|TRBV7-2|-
CASSNRASRETQYF
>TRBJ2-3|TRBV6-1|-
CASRRASGGRTDTQYF
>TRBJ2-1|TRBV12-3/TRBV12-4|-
CASSSFPGGLSEQFF
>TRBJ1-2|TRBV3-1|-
CASSHASGQGYGYTF
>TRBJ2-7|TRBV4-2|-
CASSQEWQGTSEQYF
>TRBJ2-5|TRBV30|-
CAWNWGDQETQYF
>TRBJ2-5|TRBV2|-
CASSVGQTQETQYF
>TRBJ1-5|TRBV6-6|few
CASSYKGASNQPQHF
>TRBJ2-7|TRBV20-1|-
CSASPAGVYEQYF
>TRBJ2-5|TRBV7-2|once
CASSMNSRSYQETQYF